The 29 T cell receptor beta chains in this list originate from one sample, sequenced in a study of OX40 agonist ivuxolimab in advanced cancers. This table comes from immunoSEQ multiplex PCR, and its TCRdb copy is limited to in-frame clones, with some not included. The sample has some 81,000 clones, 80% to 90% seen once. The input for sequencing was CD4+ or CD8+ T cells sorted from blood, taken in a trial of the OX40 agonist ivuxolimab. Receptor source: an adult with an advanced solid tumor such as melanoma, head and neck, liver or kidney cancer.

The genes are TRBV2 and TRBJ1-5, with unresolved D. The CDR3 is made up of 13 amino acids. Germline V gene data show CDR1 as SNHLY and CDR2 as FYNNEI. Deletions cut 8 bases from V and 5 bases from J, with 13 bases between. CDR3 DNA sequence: TGTGCCAGCTCTTGGGGATTGGATCAGCCCCAGCATTTT. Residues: CASSWGLDQPQHF.

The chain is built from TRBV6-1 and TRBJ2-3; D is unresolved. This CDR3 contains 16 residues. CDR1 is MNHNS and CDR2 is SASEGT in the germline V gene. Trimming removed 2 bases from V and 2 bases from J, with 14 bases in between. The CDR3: CASSELLLRPTDTQYF. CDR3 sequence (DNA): TGTGCCAGCAGTGAACTCTTACTAAGACCCACAGATACGCAGTATTTT.

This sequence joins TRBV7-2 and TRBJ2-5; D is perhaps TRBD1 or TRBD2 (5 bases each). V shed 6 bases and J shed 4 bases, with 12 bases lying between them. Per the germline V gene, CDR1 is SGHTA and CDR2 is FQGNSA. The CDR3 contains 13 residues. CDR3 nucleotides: TGTGCCAGCAGGGTAAACGGGGCAGAGACCCAGTACTTC. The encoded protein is CASRVNGAETQYF.

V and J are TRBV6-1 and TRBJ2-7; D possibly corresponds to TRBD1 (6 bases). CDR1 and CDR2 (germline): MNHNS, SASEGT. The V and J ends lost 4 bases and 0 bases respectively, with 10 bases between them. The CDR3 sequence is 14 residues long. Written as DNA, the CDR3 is TGTGCCAGCAGTGGTTGGGACACCTCCTACGAGCAGTACTTC. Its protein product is CASSGWDTSYEQYF.

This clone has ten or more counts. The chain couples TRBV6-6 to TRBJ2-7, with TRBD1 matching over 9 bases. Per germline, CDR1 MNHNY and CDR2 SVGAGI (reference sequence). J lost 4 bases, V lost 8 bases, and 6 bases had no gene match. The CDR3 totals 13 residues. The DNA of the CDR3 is TGTGCCAGCTCACAGGGGGCGGTTTACGAGCAGTACTTC. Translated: CASSQGAVYEQYF.

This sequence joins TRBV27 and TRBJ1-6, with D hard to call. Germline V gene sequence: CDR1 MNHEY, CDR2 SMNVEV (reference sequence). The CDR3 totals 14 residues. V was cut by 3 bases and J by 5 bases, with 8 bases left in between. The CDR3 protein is CASSFLGNNSPLHF. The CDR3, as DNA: TGTGCCAGCAGTTTTTTAGGGAATAATTCACCCCTCCACTTT.

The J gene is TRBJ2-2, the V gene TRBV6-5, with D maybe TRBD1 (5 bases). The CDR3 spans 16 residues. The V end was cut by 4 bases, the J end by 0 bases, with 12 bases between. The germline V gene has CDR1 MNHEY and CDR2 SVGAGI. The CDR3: CASSWGKGSNTGELFF. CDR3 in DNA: TGTGCCAGCAGTTGGGGCAAGGGATCGAACACCGGGGAGCTGTTTTTT.

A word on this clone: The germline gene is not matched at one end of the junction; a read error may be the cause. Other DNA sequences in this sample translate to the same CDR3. This CDR3 is CASSHPTGANYGYTF. The DNA for the CDR3 is TGCGCCAGTAGCCACCCGACAGGGGCGAACTATGGCTACACCTTC. The V and J genes are TRBV19 and TRBJ1-2; 8 nucleotides agree with TRBD1. The CDR3 contains 15 residues. Germline assignment: CDR1 LNHDA and CDR2 SQIVND (reference sequence). The variable domain in full, with the rest retrieved from reference TRBV19 and TRBJ1-2, is DGGITQSPKYLFRKEGQNVTLSCEQNLNHDAMYWYRQDPGQGLRLIYYSQIVNDFQKGDIAEGYSVSREKKESFPLTVTSAQKNPTAFYLCASSHPTGANYGYTFGSGTRLTVV.

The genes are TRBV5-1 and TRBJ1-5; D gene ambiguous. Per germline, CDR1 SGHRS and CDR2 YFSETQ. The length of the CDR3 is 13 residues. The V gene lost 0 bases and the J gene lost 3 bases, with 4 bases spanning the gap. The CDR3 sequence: CASSLGLNQPQHF. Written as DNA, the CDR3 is TGCGCCAGCAGCTTGGGACTCAATCAGCCCCAGCATTTT.

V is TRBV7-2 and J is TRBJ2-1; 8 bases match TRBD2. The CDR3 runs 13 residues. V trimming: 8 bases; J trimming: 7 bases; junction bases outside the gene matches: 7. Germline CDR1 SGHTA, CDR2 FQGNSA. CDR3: CASPRGGRNEQFF. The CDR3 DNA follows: TGTGCCAGCCCCCGGGGGGGGCGGAATGAGCAGTTCTTC.

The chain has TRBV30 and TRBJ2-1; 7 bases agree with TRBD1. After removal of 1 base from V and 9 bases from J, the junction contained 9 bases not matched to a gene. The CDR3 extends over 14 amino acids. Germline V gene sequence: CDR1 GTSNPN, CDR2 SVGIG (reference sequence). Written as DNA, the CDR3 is TGTGCCTGGAGTGCCCCAACAGGGGTGGGTGAGCAGTTCTTC. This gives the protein CAWSAPTGVGEQFF.

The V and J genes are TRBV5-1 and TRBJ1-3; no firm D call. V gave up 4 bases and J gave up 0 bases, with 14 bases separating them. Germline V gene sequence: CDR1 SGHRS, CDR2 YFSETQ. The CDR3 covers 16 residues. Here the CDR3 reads CASSPTPRRSGNTIYF. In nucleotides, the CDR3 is TGCGCCAGCAGCCCTACCCCCAGGCGCTCTGGAAACACCATATATTTT.

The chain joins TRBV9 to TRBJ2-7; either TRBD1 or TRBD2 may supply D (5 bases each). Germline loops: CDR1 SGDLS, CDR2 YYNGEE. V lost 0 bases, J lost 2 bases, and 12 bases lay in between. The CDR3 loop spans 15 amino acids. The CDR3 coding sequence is TGTGCCAGCAGCGTAGGGGAGACAGTTCCCTACGAGCAGTACTTC. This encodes CASSVGETVPYEQYF.

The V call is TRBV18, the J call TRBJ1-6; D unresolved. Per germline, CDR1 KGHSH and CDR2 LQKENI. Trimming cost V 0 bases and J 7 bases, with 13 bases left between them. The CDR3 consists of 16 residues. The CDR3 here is CASSPPGPRENSPLHF. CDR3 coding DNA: TGTGCCAGCTCACCACCGGGCCCACGGGAGAATTCACCCCTCCACTTT.

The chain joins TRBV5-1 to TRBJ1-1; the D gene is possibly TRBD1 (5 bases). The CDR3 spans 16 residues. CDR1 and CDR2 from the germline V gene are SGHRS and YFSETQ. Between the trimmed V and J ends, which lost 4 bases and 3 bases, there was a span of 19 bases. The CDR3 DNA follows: TGCGCCAGCAGCCCAAGTACTGGGGTAGGGGACACTGAAGCTTTCTTT. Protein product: CASSPSTGVGDTEAFF.

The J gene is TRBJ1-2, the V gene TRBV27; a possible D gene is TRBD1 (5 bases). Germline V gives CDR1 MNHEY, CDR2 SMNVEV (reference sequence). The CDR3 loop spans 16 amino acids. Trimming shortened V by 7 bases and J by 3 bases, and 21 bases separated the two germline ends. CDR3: CASTPARPTDHYGYTF. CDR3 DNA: TGTGCCAGCACTCCAGCTCGCCCGACAGACCACTATGGCTACACCTTC.

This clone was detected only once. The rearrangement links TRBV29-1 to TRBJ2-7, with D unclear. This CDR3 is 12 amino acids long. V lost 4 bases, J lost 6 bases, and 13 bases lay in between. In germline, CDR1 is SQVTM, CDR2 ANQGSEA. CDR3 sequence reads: CSVVVAGREQYF. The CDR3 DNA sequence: TGCAGCGTTGTGGTCGCAGGACGCGAGCAGTACTTC.

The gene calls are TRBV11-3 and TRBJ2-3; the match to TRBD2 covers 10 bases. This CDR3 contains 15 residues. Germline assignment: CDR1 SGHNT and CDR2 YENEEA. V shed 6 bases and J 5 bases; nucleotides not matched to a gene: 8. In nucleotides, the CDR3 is TGTGCCAGCAGTTCGAGCGGGGGGGCAGGAGATACGCAGTATTTT. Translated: CASSSSGGAGDTQYF.

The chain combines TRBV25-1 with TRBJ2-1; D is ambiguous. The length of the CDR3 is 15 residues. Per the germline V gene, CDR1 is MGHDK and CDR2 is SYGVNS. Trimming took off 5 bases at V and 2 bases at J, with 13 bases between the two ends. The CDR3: CASSPLGSTYNEQFF. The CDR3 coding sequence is TGTGCCAGCAGTCCCTTGGGCAGCACCTACAATGAGCAGTTCTTC.

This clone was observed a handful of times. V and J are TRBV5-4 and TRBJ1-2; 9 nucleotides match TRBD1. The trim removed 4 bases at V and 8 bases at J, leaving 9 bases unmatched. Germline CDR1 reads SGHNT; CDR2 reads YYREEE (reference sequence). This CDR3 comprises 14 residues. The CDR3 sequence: CASSPPGQGRGYTF. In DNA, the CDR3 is TGTGCCAGCAGCCCCCCGGGACAGGGCCGAGGCTACACCTTC.

The CDR3 DNA reads as TGTGCCAGCAGCCCTGGGACAGCAACTAATGAAAAACTGTTTTTT. It specifies CASSPGTATNEKLFF. The gene calls are TRBV5-6 and TRBJ1-4, with TRBD1 identical over 7 bases. Per germline, CDR1 SGHDT and CDR2 YYEEEE. After removal of 4 bases from V and 0 bases from J, the junction contained 3 bases not matched to a gene. The CDR3 consists of 15 residues.

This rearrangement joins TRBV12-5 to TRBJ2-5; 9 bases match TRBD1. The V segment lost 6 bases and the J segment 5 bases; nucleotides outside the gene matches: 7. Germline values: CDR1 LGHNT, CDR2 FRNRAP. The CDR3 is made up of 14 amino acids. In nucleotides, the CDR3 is TGTGCTAGTGGCCGTGGACAGGGGATTGAGACCCAGTACTTC. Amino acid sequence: CASGRGQGIETQYF.

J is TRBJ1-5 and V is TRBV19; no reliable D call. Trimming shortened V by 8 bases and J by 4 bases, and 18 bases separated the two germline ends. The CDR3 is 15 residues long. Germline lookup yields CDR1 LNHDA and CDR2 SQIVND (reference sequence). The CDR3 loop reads CASHSGFGMNQPQHF. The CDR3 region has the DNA TGTGCCAGTCATTCGGGGTTTGGGATGAATCAGCCCCAGCATTTT. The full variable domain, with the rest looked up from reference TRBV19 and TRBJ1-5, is DGGITQSPKYLFRKEGQNVTLSCEQNLNHDAMYWYRQDPGQGLRLIYYSQIVNDFQKGDIAEGYSVSREKKESFPLTVTSAQKNPTAFYLCASHSGFGMNQPQHFGDGTRLSIL.

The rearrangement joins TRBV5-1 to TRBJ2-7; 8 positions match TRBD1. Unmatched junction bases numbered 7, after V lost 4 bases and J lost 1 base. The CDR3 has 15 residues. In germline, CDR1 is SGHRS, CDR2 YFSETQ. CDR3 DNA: TGCGCCAGCAGCATCCTCGGGACAGGATCCTACGAGCAGTACTTC. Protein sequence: CASSILGTGSYEQYF.

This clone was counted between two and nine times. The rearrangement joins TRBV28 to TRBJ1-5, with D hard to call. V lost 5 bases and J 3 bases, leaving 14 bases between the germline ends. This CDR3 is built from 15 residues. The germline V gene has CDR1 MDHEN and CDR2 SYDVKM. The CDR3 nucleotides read TGTGCCAGCAGTGGTCTATCGGGATTCAATCAGCCCCAGCATTTT. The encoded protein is CASSGLSGFNQPQHF.

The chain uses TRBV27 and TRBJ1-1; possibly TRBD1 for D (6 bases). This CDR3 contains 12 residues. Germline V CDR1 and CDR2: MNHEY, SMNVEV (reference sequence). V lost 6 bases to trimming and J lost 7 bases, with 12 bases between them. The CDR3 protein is CASRARGIEAFF. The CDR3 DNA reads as TGTGCCAGCAGGGCTAGGGGGATTGAAGCTTTCTTT.

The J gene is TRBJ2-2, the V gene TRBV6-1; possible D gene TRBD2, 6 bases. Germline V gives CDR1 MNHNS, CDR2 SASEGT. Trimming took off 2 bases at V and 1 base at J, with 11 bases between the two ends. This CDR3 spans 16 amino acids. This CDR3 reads CASSEIGGLNTGELFF. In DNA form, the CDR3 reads TGTGCCAGCAGTGAAATCGGGGGTCTGAACACCGGGGAGCTGTTTTTT.

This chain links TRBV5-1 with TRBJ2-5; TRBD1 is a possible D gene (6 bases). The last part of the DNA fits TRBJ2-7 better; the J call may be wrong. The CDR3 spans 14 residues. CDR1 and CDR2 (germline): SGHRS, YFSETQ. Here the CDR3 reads CASSSTADSDEQYF. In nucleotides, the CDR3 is TGCGCCAGCAGCTCCACGGCGGACAGTGACGAGCAGTACTTC.

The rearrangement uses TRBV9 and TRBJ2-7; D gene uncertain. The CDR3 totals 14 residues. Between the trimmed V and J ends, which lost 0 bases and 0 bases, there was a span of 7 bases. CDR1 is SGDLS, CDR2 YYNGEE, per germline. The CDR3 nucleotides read TGTGCCAGCAGCGTAGACAGAAACTCCTACGAGCAGTACTTC. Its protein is CASSVDRNSYEQYF.